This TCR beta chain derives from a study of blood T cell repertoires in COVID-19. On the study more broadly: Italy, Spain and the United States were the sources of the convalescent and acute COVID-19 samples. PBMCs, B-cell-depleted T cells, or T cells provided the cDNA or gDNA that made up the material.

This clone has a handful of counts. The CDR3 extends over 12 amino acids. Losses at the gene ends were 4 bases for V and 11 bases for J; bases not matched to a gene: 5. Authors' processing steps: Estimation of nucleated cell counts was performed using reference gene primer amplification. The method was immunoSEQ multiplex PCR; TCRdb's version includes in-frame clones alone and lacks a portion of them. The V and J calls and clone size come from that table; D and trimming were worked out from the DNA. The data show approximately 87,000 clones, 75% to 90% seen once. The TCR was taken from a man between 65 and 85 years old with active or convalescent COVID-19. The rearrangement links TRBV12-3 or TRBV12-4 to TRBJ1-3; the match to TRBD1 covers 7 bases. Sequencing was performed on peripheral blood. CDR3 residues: CASSSPGTAIYF. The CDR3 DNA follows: TGTGCCAGCAGTTCCCCCGGGACAGCCATATATTTT.